This T cell receptor (beta chain) originates from a study of identical twins. Study conclusions and caveats: Sharing of beta out-of-frame sequences by twins showed a weaker excess. Out-of-frame alpha sequences that twins shared showed excess low generation probability. The analysis was cross-sectional rather than longitudinal within donors.

MiXCR was run by TCRdb on the 5' RACE reads, yielding one entry per CDR3 protein. This sample carries some 100,000 distinct CDR3 sequences, 5.9% of them seen once, and the ten largest clones take 12%. As for this clonotype: What it binds is not known.

The V gene's germline CDR1 is LNHDA and CDR2 SQIVND (reference sequence). The CDR3 sequence is 13 residues long. Between the trimmed V and J ends, which lost 4 bases and 2 bases, there was a span of 6 bases. This clonotype was obtained from a woman in her fifties or sixties in good health. This chain joins TRBV19 and TRBJ1-3; no firm D call. Material: memory T cells sorted from blood. The CDR3 is CASSRATGNTIYF. The CDR3, as DNA: TGTGCCAGTAGTAGGGCAACTGGAAACACCATATATTTT.